These 24 T cell receptor beta chains came from one sample sequenced in a study of CD8 T cells in ankylosing spondylitis (TCRdb year 2017). Receptor amplification or capture employed 5' RACE. Sequencer: Illumina HiSeq 2500. TCRdb handled the public reads itself, with Q25 trimming in fastp and clone calling in MiXCR, and kept productive beta chains. Every distinct CDR3 protein forms one entry, paired with its most common genes and DNA. Present in this sample are about 130,000 distinct CDR3 sequences, roughly 13% of which were seen just once. The ten largest clonotypes hold 2.5% to 3% of the sample. Sequenced: blood, either unsorted or a sorted T cell fraction (not recorded which). The receptors shown here come from a female donor with ankylosing spondylitis or in good health (not recorded which).

In this sample, this clonotype turned up many times. The V gene is TRBV6-2 or TRBV6-3, the J gene TRBJ2-7; TRBD2 is a possible D gene (6 bases). V was trimmed by 5 bases and J by 7 bases, leaving 24 bases between them. The CDR3 is made up of 16 amino acids. Germline V gene sequence: CDR1 MNHEY, CDR2 SVGEGT. CDR3 nucleotide sequence: TGTGCCAGCAGTCGCCCGGGACTCCGAACCTTACGGGAGCAGTACTTC. Protein sequence: CASSRPGLRTLREQYF.

This clonotype was seen ten or more times. The chain links TRBV12-3 or TRBV12-4 to TRBJ1-5; D is unclear. This CDR3 is built from 14 residues. V lost 2 bases to trimming and J lost 0 bases, with 5 bases between them. The chain's CDR3 is CASSLRYSNQPQHF. The CDR3 nucleotides are TGTGCCAGCAGTTTAAGATATAGCAATCAGCCCCAGCATTTT.

The chain couples TRBV7-8 to TRBJ2-5; D is unclear. The CDR3 sequence is 14 residues long. V shed 0 bases and J shed 3 bases, with 8 bases lying between them. Germline V gene data show CDR1 as SGHVS and CDR2 as FQNEAQ. The CDR3 here is CASSLAQIKETQYF. CDR3 coding DNA: TGTGCCAGCAGCTTAGCACAGATAAAAGAGACCCAGTACTTC. Full variable domain (remainder filled in from reference TRBV7-8 and TRBJ2-5): GAGVSQSPRYKVAKRGQDVALRCDPISGHVSLFWYQQALGQGPEFLTYFQNEAQLDKSGLPSDRFFAERPEGSVSTLKIQRTQQEDSAVYLCASSLAQIKETQYFGPGTRLLVL.

This clonotype has a count of ten or more. The gene calls are TRBV12-3 or TRBV12-4 and TRBJ2-7; 7 bases match TRBD2. The V segment lost 6 bases and the J segment 1 base; nucleotides outside the gene matches: 6. The CDR3 consists of 14 residues. CDR3 coding DNA: TGTGCCAGCAGCCCTCGGGGGGAGTCCTACGAGCAGTACTTC. It codes for CASSPRGESYEQYF.

The chain recombines TRBV5-4 with TRBJ2-5, with D tentatively TRBD1 or TRBD2 (5 bases each). The CDR3 is 15 residues long. Germline-derived CDR1 and CDR2 are SGHNT and YYREEE (reference sequence). Trimming removed 4 bases at V and 5 bases at J, with 18 bases between. CDR3 amino acids: CASSPDGAHGETQYF. The DNA for the CDR3 is TGTGCCAGCAGCCCAGACGGGGCCCATGGGGAGACCCAGTACTTC. Together with reference TRBV5-4 and TRBJ2-5, the CDR3 gives the full variable domain: ETGVTQSPTHLIKTRGQQVTLRCSSQSGHNTVSWYQQALGQGPQFIFQYYREEENGRGNFPPRFSGLQFPNYSSELNVNALELDDSALYLCASSPDGAHGETQYFGPGTRLLVL.

Ten or more counts support this clonotype. The chain is built from TRBV6-5 and TRBJ1-1; D ambiguous. Germline values: CDR1 MNHEY, CDR2 SVGAGI. CDR3 length: 14 amino acids. Deletions cut 0 bases from V and 0 bases from J, with 5 bases between. CDR3 coding DNA: TGTGCCAGCAGTTACTCGTTGGTGAACACTGAAGCTTTCTTT. Its translation: CASSYSLVNTEAFF.

The chain joins TRBV18 to TRBJ2-3; D remains unclear. CDR1 is KGHSH, CDR2 LQKENI, per germline. The CDR3 has 12 amino acids. V was cut by 3 bases and J by 4 bases, with 5 bases left in between. This CDR3 is CASSPSPDTQYF. The DNA of the CDR3 is TGTGCCAGCTCACCTTCCCCAGATACGCAGTATTTT.

This clonotype was counted between two and nine times. J is TRBJ2-7 and V is TRBV20-1; 10 bases fit TRBD2. CDR3 length: 15 amino acids. Germline CDR1 is DFQATT and CDR2 is SNEGSKA (reference sequence). The trim removed 1 base at V and 1 base at J, leaving 4 bases unmatched. The CDR3 sequence is CSARVRLAGSYEQYF. CDR3 bases: TGCAGTGCTAGAGTTCGACTAGCGGGTTCCTACGAGCAGTACTTC.

The gene calls are TRBV20-1 and TRBJ2-3; 7 bases fit TRBD2. Germline V gene lookup returns CDR1 DFQATT and CDR2 SNEGSKA (reference sequence). This CDR3 has 16 amino acids. The J segment lost 0 bases and the V segment lost 4 bases, leaving 10 bases of the junction unmatched. In nucleotides, the CDR3 is TGCAGTGCTACCGAAAGGGGAGGGGCGAGCACAGATACGCAGTATTTT. Protein sequence: CSATERGGASTDTQYF.

Comment on this clonotype: A junction end diverges from the germline sequence, so it may reflect a read error. The chain recombines TRBV12-3 or TRBV12-4 with TRBJ2-1, with D possibly called TRBD1 or TRBD2 (5 bases each). The CDR3 totals 16 residues. The CDR3 is CASSRTQGGGYNEQLF. CDR3 DNA sequence: TGTGCCAGCAGTAGGACCCAGGGTGGCGGGTACAATGAGCAGCTCTTC.

This clonotype was observed many times. The V and J genes are TRBV27 and TRBJ2-1; 9 positions agree with TRBD1. Germline lookup yields CDR1 MNHEY and CDR2 SMNVEV (reference sequence). Trimming removed 3 bases from V and 10 bases from J; junction bases left unmatched: 13. The CDR3 has 16 residues. The DNA for the CDR3 is TGTGCCAGCAGTTTCCTCGGGACAGGGTCTTATCAGGAGCAGTTCTTC. It is translated as CASSFLGTGSYQEQFF.

This clonotype was recorded many times. The chain couples TRBV20-1 to TRBJ2-2; 8 bases agree with TRBD1. Germline assignment: CDR1 DFQATT and CDR2 SNEGSKA (reference sequence). With V trimmed by 0 bases and J by 6 bases, 9 bases remained unmatched. This CDR3 region has 16 residues. CDR3 DNA: TGCAGTGCTAGAGACAGGACAGGGCGGAGCGCCGGGGAGCTGTTTTTT. This gives the protein CSARDRTGRSAGELFF.

The gene calls are TRBV28 and TRBJ2-3; TRBD1 matches 7 bases. V dropped 2 bases and J dropped 10; count of bases not matched to a gene: 12. The germline V gene encodes CDR1 MDHEN and CDR2 SYDVKM. This CDR3 has 15 amino acids. The CDR3 DNA reads as TGTGCCAGCAGTTTACCCGGACAGGTTTCGGTCCCGCAGTATTTT. Its translation: CASSLPGQVSVPQYF.

Regarding this clonotype: This may stem from a read error, because a much larger clone lies one nucleotide away. This sequence joins TRBV2 and TRBJ2-2; D remains ambiguous. The V end lost 8 bases, the J end lost 0 bases, and 10 bases lay between the germline ends. CDR3 length: 14 amino acids. Germline loops: CDR1 SNHLY, CDR2 FYNNEI. The CDR3 DNA reads as TGTGCCAGCCGTCGGCAAACGAACACCGGGGAGCTGTTTTTT. Amino acid sequence: CASRRQTNTGELFF.

This clonotype came up many times. The gene calls are TRBV11-2 and TRBJ1-6, with TRBD1 matching 9 bases. Trimming took 6 bases from V and 5 from J; bases not matched to a gene: 8. This CDR3 comprises 16 residues. Germline CDR1 reads SGHAT; CDR2 reads FQNNGV. In nucleotides, the CDR3 is TGTGCCAGCAGAACCCTTAGACAGGGGGATAATTCACCCCTCCACTTT. Its translation is CASRTLRQGDNSPLHF.

On this clonotype: Since a much larger clone is just one base distant, this may be a read error. This chain's CDR3 is CASTLSEDNEAFF. The CDR3 region has the DNA TGTGCCAGCACTCTTTCAGAGGACAATGAAGCTTTCTTT. This chain links TRBV6-1 with TRBJ1-1; TRBD1 is a possible D gene (5 bases). From germline, CDR1 is MNHNS and CDR2 SASEGT. The CDR3 is 13 residues long. V gave up 7 bases and J gave up 7 bases, with 16 bases separating them.

The gene calls are TRBV13 and TRBJ2-3; no clear D. Trimming stripped 1 base from V and 7 bases from J, with 6 bases between. In germline, CDR1 is PRHDT, CDR2 FYEKMQ (reference sequence). CDR3 size: 12 residues. CDR3 sequence reads: CASSLARNTQYF. CDR3 in DNA: TGTGCCAGCAGCTTAGCCCGAAATACGCAGTATTTT.

This clonotype was counted ten times or more. The rearrangement links TRBV5-1 to TRBJ1-1, with D maybe TRBD1 (6 bases). There are 16 residues in the CDR3. The V gene lost 0 bases and the J gene lost 0 bases, with 12 bases spanning the gap. CDR1 is SGHRS, CDR2 YFSETQ, per germline. This CDR3 reads CASSLEGTTLNTEAFF. The CDR3 region has the DNA TGCGCCAGCAGCTTGGAGGGGACAACTTTGAACACTGAAGCTTTCTTT. Together with reference TRBV5-1 and TRBJ1-1, the CDR3 gives the full variable domain: KAGVTQTPRYLIKTRGQQVTLSCSPISGHRSVSWYQQTPGQGLQFLFEYFSETQRNKGNFPGRFSGRQFSNSRSEMNVSTLELGDSALYLCASSLEGTTLNTEAFFGQGTRLTVV.

This clonotype was seen a handful of times. V usage is TRBV7-9 and J usage is TRBJ2-7; 10 nucleotides align to TRBD2. The V and J ends lost 5 bases and 3 bases, in that order; junction bases with no gene match: 10. Germline V gene lookup returns CDR1 SEHNR and CDR2 FQNEAQ (reference sequence). The CDR3 runs to 16 residues. CDR3 in DNA: TGTGCCAGCAGCCGATTAAAACAGCGGGAGGGCTACGAGCAGTACTTC. It translates to CASSRLKQREGYEQYF.

The gene calls are TRBV9 and TRBJ1-2; tentatively, D is TRBD1 (6 bases). The V and J ends lost 0 bases and 7 bases respectively, with 19 bases between them. The CDR3 is 16 residues long. Germline V gene sequence: CDR1 SGDLS, CDR2 YYNGEE. This CDR3 reads CASSVAGGRGGRGYTF. The CDR3 bases are TGTGCCAGCAGCGTAGCCGGGGGGCGAGGCGGTCGTGGCTACACCTTC.

This clonotype has more than one count but fewer than ten. The CDR3: CAWSPTGTGGEKLFF. CDR3 coding DNA: TGTGCCTGGAGTCCCACCGGGACAGGGGGAGAAAAACTGTTTTTT. The chain carries TRBV30 and TRBJ1-4; 11 bases fit TRBD1. The length of the CDR3 is 15 residues. Germline assignment: CDR1 GTSNPN and CDR2 SVGIG (reference sequence). J gave up 8 bases and V 2 bases, and 7 bases lay outside the gene matches.

This clonotype was observed a few times. The chain joins TRBV20-1 to TRBJ2-3; 12 bases map to TRBD1. This CDR3 is 16 amino acids long. Germline V gene sequence: CDR1 DFQATT, CDR2 SNEGSKA (reference sequence). V dropped 0 bases and J dropped 2; count of bases not matched to a gene: 3. The CDR3: CSARDLGQGATDTQYF. CDR3 sequence (DNA): TGCAGTGCTAGAGATTTGGGACAGGGGGCCACAGATACGCAGTATTTT.

This rearrangement joins TRBV20-1 to TRBJ2-5, with D perhaps matching TRBD2 (5 bases). The germline gives CDR1 DFQATT, CDR2 SNEGSKA (reference sequence). This CDR3 has 13 amino acids. The V and J ends lost 0 bases and 3 bases respectively, with 8 bases between them. The CDR3 loop reads CSAREGLKETQYF. CDR3 bases: TGCAGTGCTAGAGAAGGACTTAAAGAGACCCAGTACTTC.

This clonotype was counted many times. CDR3 region: CSAQNSYEQYF. CDR3 DNA sequence: TGCAGCGCACAGAACTCCTACGAGCAGTACTTC. J is TRBJ2-7 and V is TRBV29-1; D gene uncertain. V was clipped by 7 bases and J by 0 bases, with 7 bases between them. CDR3 length: 11 amino acids. Germline CDR1 SQVTM, CDR2 ANQGSEA.